One and the same sample provided the 20 T cell receptor beta chains below, sequenced in a study of cytomegalovirus exposure and HLA in healthy donors. PCR employed 60 Vbeta and 13 Jbeta primers. Assay: immunoSEQ multiplex PCR; the TCRdb copy retains only in-frame clones and omits some. Here the sample spans 55,000 to 85,000 clones, about nine tenths being singletons. Sequencing used PBMCs. Receptors were obtained from a woman in her thirties in good health and CMV-seronegative.

The CDR3 here is CASSQGAGGQETQYF. CDR3 nucleotides: TGCGCCAGCAGCCAAGGGGCGGGGGGCCAAGAGACCCAGTACTTC. The chain joins TRBV4-1 to TRBJ2-5; 8 bases align to TRBD2. The CDR3 loop spans 15 amino acids. With 1 base clipped from V and 1 base from J, the junction kept 2 bases outside the gene matches. The germline gives CDR1 MGHRA, CDR2 YSYEKL.

The J gene is TRBJ1-2, the V gene TRBV11-2; maybe TRBD1 (6 bases). CDR3 length: 13 amino acids. Trimming pared 4 bases from V and 6 bases from J, leaving 12 bases between. Germline V lookup: CDR1 SGHAT, CDR2 FQNNGV. The DNA for the CDR3 is TGTGCCAGCAGCTACGACAGGACCCATGGCTACACCTTC. Translation: CASSYDRTHGYTF.

This clone was seen ten or more times. The chain links TRBV6-6 to TRBJ2-4, with D tentatively TRBD2 (6 bases). V was cut by 7 bases and J by 4 bases, with 11 bases left in between. The V gene's germline CDR1 is MNHNY and CDR2 SVGAGI (reference sequence). The CDR3 is 13 residues long. The CDR3 loop is CASTPGEKNIQYF. The CDR3 DNA reads as TGTGCCAGCACTCCGGGAGAAAAAAACATTCAGTACTTC.

The rearrangement uses TRBV30 and TRBJ2-7; D is unclear. The CDR3 contains 12 residues. The V gene's germline CDR1 is GTSNPN and CDR2 SVGIG (reference sequence). Trimming took off 0 bases at V and 4 bases at J, with 7 bases between the two ends. CDR3: CAWSVSRYEQYF. The CDR3 region has the DNA TGTGCCTGGAGTGTATCCAGGTACGAGCAGTACTTC.

V is TRBV6-5 and J is TRBJ2-1, with D possibly TRBD1 on 6 matching bases. CDR3 length: 13 residues. The V gene lost 7 bases and the J gene lost 6 bases, with 13 bases spanning the gap. Germline-derived CDR1 and CDR2 are MNHEY and SVGAGI. The CDR3 sequence: CASNRGGPNEQFF. The CDR3 region has the DNA TGTGCCAGCAATCGAGGGGGACCCAATGAGCAGTTCTTC.

The chain carries TRBV29-1 and TRBJ2-3, with D perhaps matching TRBD2 (5 bases). The CDR3 is made up of 15 amino acids. Germline V gives CDR1 SQVTM, CDR2 ANQGSEA. V shed 3 bases and J shed 3 bases, with 16 bases lying between them. CDR3 residues: CSVEVAPGGTDTQYF. CDR3 DNA: TGCAGCGTTGAGGTAGCGCCAGGAGGAACAGATACGCAGTATTTT.

This clone was recorded a few times. This chain connects TRBV7-3 to TRBJ1-1; D may be TRBD1 (6 bases). Trimming pared 2 bases from V and 4 bases from J, leaving 11 bases between. The germline gives CDR1 SGHTA, CDR2 FQGTGA. The CDR3 has 14 residues. Written as DNA, the CDR3 is TGTGCCAGCAGCTTACAGGGGACCGGCACTGAAGCTTTCTTT. The encoded protein is CASSLQGTGTEAFF.

In its sample, this clone was seen once. The V call is TRBV7-3, the J call TRBJ1-1; the D gene is possibly TRBD1 (6 bases). Deletions cut 5 bases from V and 3 bases from J, with 7 bases between. The CDR3 is 12 amino acids. CDR1 and CDR2 from the germline V gene are SGHTA and FQGTGA. Here the CDR3 DNA reads TGTGCCAGCAGCAAGGGGGACACTGAAGCTTTCTTT. It translates to CASSKGDTEAFF.

J is TRBJ2-5 and V is TRBV25-1; tentatively, D is TRBD2 (6 bases). V lost 3 bases and J 2 bases, leaving 13 bases between the germline ends. The germline V gene has CDR1 MGHDK and CDR2 SYGVNS. CDR3 length: 15 amino acids. DNA of the CDR3: TGTGCCAGCAGTGACGGGAGCTCTTGGCAAGAGACCCAGTACTTC. Its translation is CASSDGSSWQETQYF.

The genes are TRBV7-8 and TRBJ2-7; the D gene is possibly TRBD1 (6 bases). Looked up from germline, CDR1 is SGHVS and CDR2 is FQNEAQ. The CDR3 has 14 amino acids. V was clipped by 5 bases and J by 2 bases, with 13 bases between them. The CDR3 here is CASSNRELTYEQYF. The CDR3 nucleotides read TGTGCCAGCAGCAACAGGGAATTGACCTACGAGCAGTACTTC.

The V call is TRBV5-1, the J call TRBJ1-2; 7 nucleotides line up with TRBD1. This CDR3 has 15 residues. Germline CDR1 is SGHRS and CDR2 is YFSETQ. V shed 0 bases, J shed 7 bases, and the junction held 9 bases outside the gene matches. In DNA, the CDR3 is TGCGCCAGCAGCTTGGAAGGGCAGGGGGGCCGTGGCTACACCTTC. Translated: CASSLEGQGGRGYTF.

Remarks on this clone: At one end the junction does not follow the germline gene, possibly because of a read error. The chain recombines TRBV7-9 with TRBJ2-7, with TRBD1 matching 7 bases. The CDR3 has 15 residues. CDR1 and CDR2 from the germline V gene are SEHNR and FQNEAQ (reference sequence). CDR3 sequence reads: CSSSLARQGHYEQYF. The CDR3 DNA is TGTTCCAGCAGCTTAGCCCGACAGGGCCACTACGAGCAGTACTTC.

The V call is TRBV5-8, the J call TRBJ2-1; TRBD2 is a possible D gene (6 bases). Trimming cost V 6 bases and J 8 bases, with 21 bases left between them. Germline values: CDR1 SGHTS, CDR2 YDEGEE. The CDR3 is made up of 15 amino acids. This CDR3 is CASIKEGRRIDEQFF. The DNA of the CDR3 is TGTGCCAGCATTAAGGAGGGCCGGAGGATCGATGAGCAGTTCTTC.

The chain carries TRBV27 and TRBJ2-7; TRBD1 might be the D (5 bases). The V gene's germline CDR1 is MNHEY and CDR2 SMNVEV (reference sequence). Trimming removed 6 bases from V and 4 bases from J, with 13 bases in between. This CDR3 region has 13 residues. The CDR3 DNA sequence: TGTGCCAGCAGACCAATACAGGCTTACGAGCAGTACTTC. Translation gives CASRPIQAYEQYF.

This chain links TRBV29-1 with TRBJ2-2, with 10 nucleotides matching TRBD2. Losses at the gene ends were 7 bases for V and 5 bases for J; bases not matched to a gene: 10. This CDR3 spans 15 amino acids. The germline CDR1 and CDR2 sequences are SQVTM and ANQGSEA. The chain's CDR3 is CSGIAGGMGTGELFF. In DNA form, the CDR3 reads TGCAGCGGAATAGCGGGAGGAATGGGAACCGGGGAGCTGTTTTTT.

J is TRBJ2-3 and V is TRBV5-1; 8 nucleotides align to TRBD2. Germline V CDR1 and CDR2: SGHRS, YFSETQ. This CDR3 contains 15 residues. Trimming cost V 0 bases and J 1 base; bases outside gene matches: 1. The DNA of the CDR3 is TGCGCCAGCAGCTTGGTGACTAGCGGCACAGATACGCAGTATTTT. It yields the protein CASSLVTSGTDTQYF.

The chain employs TRBV30 and TRBJ1-5, with D tentatively TRBD1 (5 bases). CDR3 length equals 13 residues. V shed 0 bases and J shed 9 bases, with 12 bases lying between them. CDR1 GTSNPN and CDR2 SVGIG come from the germline V gene (reference sequence). The CDR3 bases are TGTGCCTGGAGTGTAAGGGACGGGGGGCCCCAGCATTTT. It yields the protein CAWSVRDGGPQHF.

The V gene is TRBV19, the J gene TRBJ1-1; D is uncertain. Germline V lookup: CDR1 LNHDA, CDR2 SQIVND (reference sequence). Between the trimmed V and J ends, which lost 7 bases and 6 bases, there was a span of 9 bases. The CDR3 runs 11 residues. CDR3 nucleotides: TGTGCCAGTACCCGGGAGGCTGAAGCTTTCTTT. This encodes CASTREAEAFF.

This clone has more than one count but fewer than ten. This rearrangement joins TRBV6-5 to TRBJ1-4; maybe TRBD1 (5 bases). V lost 0 bases to trimming and J lost 10 bases, with 6 bases between them. CDR1 is MNHEY and CDR2 is SVGAGI in the germline V gene. CDR3 length: 12 residues. The CDR3 DNA is TGTGCCAGCAGTTACTCCGGGGGAAAACTGTTTTTT. It is translated as CASSYSGGKLFF.

The chain couples TRBV27 to TRBJ2-1; 7 bases are a match to TRBD1. This CDR3 has 13 amino acids. Germline CDR1 MNHEY, CDR2 SMNVEV (reference sequence). The J segment lost 7 bases and the V segment lost 5 bases, leaving 5 bases of the junction unmatched. The CDR3 coding sequence is TGTGCCAGCAGTATACAGGGGTGGAATGAGCAGTTCTTC. Encoded protein: CASSIQGWNEQFF.